Following are 6 T cell receptor beta chains from one sample sequenced in a study of T cell changes during pregnancy in multiple sclerosis. Clones were read by immunoSEQ multiplex PCR, and TCRdb kept only the in-frame ones, dropping some. In the table there are around 56,000 clones, 90% of which are singletons. This sample comprised peripheral blood, obtained in the first trimester of pregnancy. The source of these receptors is a female donor in good health, enrolled as a control in a pregnancy study.

This chain uses TRBV29-1 with TRBJ2-7; 9 positions match TRBD2. CDR3 size: 14 residues. The trim removed 4 bases at V and 3 bases at J, leaving 7 bases unmatched. CDR1 and CDR2 from the germline V gene are SQVTM and ANQGSEA. The CDR3 region has the DNA TGCAGCGTTGCGCTGCGGGAGGGATACTACGAGCAGTACTTC. As protein: CSVALREGYYEQYF.

The chain links TRBV6-5 to TRBJ2-7, with 7 bases fitting TRBD1. The CDR3 is 12 residues long. Trimming cost V 8 bases and J 3 bases; bases outside gene matches: 4. CDR1 MNHEY and CDR2 SVGAGI come from the germline V gene. The CDR3 protein is CASGRGYYEQYF. The CDR3 DNA sequence: TGTGCCAGCGGCAGGGGGTACTACGAGCAGTACTTC.

The chain joins TRBV28 to TRBJ2-7; 14 bases fit TRBD2. There are 18 residues in the CDR3. With 8 bases clipped from V and 2 bases from J, the junction kept 14 bases outside the gene matches. Germline V lookup: CDR1 MDHEN, CDR2 SYDVKM. CDR3 bases: TGTGCCAGCGTTGTCCGGGGGACTAGCGGGAGCCAGCCCTACGAGCAGTACTTC. It yields the protein CASVVRGTSGSQPYEQYF.

The chain employs TRBV29-1 and TRBJ2-7; TRBD2 might be the D (6 bases). Germline CDR1 is SQVTM and CDR2 is ANQGSEA. The length of the CDR3 is 13 residues. Trimming pared 4 bases from V and 0 bases from J, leaving 10 bases between. In nucleotides, the CDR3 is TGCAGCGTTGTGACCGGGGGCTCCTACGAGCAGTACTTC. Residues: CSVVTGGSYEQYF.

This clone was recorded once. V gene TRBV6-5 combines with J gene TRBJ2-3; D possibly corresponds to TRBD2 (6 bases). Germline CDR1 is MNHEY and CDR2 is SVGAGI. CDR3 length: 15 residues. V shed 5 bases and J shed 0 bases, with 12 bases lying between them. This CDR3 reads CASSLLAPSTDTQYF. The CDR3 DNA sequence: TGTGCCAGCAGTCTTCTAGCGCCTAGCACAGATACGCAGTATTTT.

The rearrangement uses TRBV2 and TRBJ2-2, with 10 bases that match TRBD2. This CDR3 is built from 16 residues. Per the germline V gene, CDR1 is SNHLY and CDR2 is FYNNEI. Trimming cost V 2 bases and J 4 bases; bases outside gene matches: 4. The CDR3 region has the DNA TGTGCCAGCAGTGAACTAGCGGGAGTTAGCACCGGGGAGCTGTTTTTT. It is translated as CASSELAGVSTGELFF.